The following is a T cell receptor (beta chain) sequence with its context. Its antigen is not identified. Sequencing was performed with immunoSEQ multiplex PCR; in TCRdb, only in-frame clones are kept and a portion is missing. The sample records 57,000 or so clones, approximately 95% being singletons. The data derive from a study of siplizumab effects on memory and regulatory T cells. V lost 8 bases, J lost 5 bases, and 15 bases lay in between. The CDR3 has 13 amino acids. Germline V lookup: CDR1 LNHNV, CDR2 YYDKDF (reference sequence). Study outcomes and limitations: The study found that mappable alloreactive CD4+ clones averaged around 69% Treg-derived with siplizumab and around 30% in controls.

Sequencing was done on a sample of CD8+ T cells sorted from blood. The sequence was obtained from a human donor in good health. The chain is built from TRBV15 and TRBJ2-5, with D tentatively TRBD2 (6 bases). CDR3 amino acids: CATGLARGETQYF. CDR3 coding DNA: TGTGCCACCGGGTTAGCGCGGGGTGAGACCCAGTACTTC. Supplemented by reference TRBV15 and TRBJ2-5, the full variable domain reads DAMVIQNPRYQVTQFGKPVTLSCSQTLNHNVMYWYQQKSSQAPKLLFHYYDKDFNNEADTPDNFQSRRPNTSFCFLDIRSPGLGDTAMYLCATGLARGETQYFGPGTRLLVL.